The next 14 T cell receptor beta chains were all read from a single sample in a study of blood T cell repertoires in COVID-19. The data were produced by immunoSEQ multiplex PCR, yet TCRdb's version contains in-frame clones alone and is incomplete. The table shows about 92,000 clones, with approximately 86% occurring only once. Material: peripheral blood. These receptors all come from a human donor in a cohort sampled during active COVID-19.

The V gene is TRBV27, the J gene TRBJ1-1; the D gene is possibly TRBD1 (5 bases). This CDR3 region has 17 residues. CDR1 MNHEY and CDR2 SMNVEV come from the germline V gene (reference sequence). V was cut by 3 bases and J by 5 bases, with 22 bases left in between. The CDR3 coding sequence is TGTGCCAGCAGTTTGGCTGGGGGGGTCCCTCTTGGAACTGAAGCTTTCTTT. This encodes CASSLAGGVPLGTEAFF.

This chain uses TRBV7-3 with TRBJ1-1, with a possible D match to TRBD1 (6 bases). The germline V gene encodes CDR1 SGHTA and CDR2 FQGTGA. The CDR3 extends over 11 amino acids. Trimming removed 6 bases from V and 11 bases from J, with 13 bases in between. CDR3 sequence (DNA): TGTGCCAGCAGGGTTCAGGGGAATGCTTTCTTT. It codes for CASRVQGNAFF.

This chain connects TRBV7-2 to TRBJ2-5; D is possibly TRBD2 (5 bases). Deletions cut 0 bases from V and 2 bases from J, with 19 bases between. CDR3 length: 18 amino acids. Per germline, CDR1 SGHTA and CDR2 FQGNSA. The CDR3 protein is CASSLAVRAARQQETQYF. CDR3 in DNA: TGTGCCAGCAGCTTAGCGGTGAGGGCGGCCCGTCAACAAGAGACCCAGTACTTC.

This clone turned up a few times. V usage is TRBV6-4 and J usage is TRBJ2-7, with D possibly matching TRBD2 (5 bases). The V gene lost 4 bases and the J gene lost 8 bases, with 15 bases spanning the gap. Germline CDR1 MRHNA, CDR2 SNTAGT. This CDR3 region has 13 residues. The CDR3 here is CASSASPAGKQYF. The DNA for the CDR3 is TGTGCCAGCAGTGCTAGCCCCGCAGGCAAGCAGTACTTC.

V and J are TRBV6-5 and TRBJ2-5, with D tentatively TRBD1 (6 bases). V shed 4 bases and J shed 5 bases, with 17 bases lying between them. The length of the CDR3 is 15 residues. CDR1 is MNHEY, CDR2 SVGAGI, per germline. For the CDR3, the DNA is TGTGCCAGCAGTTTCCGGGACAAAGCCGGGGAGACCCAGTACTTC. As protein: CASSFRDKAGETQYF.

The V and J genes are TRBV18 and TRBJ2-2, with TRBD2 matching 7 bases. The CDR3 consists of 18 residues. Per the germline V gene, CDR1 is KGHSH and CDR2 is LQKENI. With V trimmed by 0 bases and J by 5 bases, 12 bases remained unmatched. The DNA of the CDR3 is TGTGCCAGCTCACCACCGCCCTTGGGAGCGGGAAGGACCGGGGAGCTGTTTTTT. Amino acids: CASSPPPLGAGRTGELFF.

J is TRBJ2-2 and V is TRBV7-8; the match to TRBD2 covers 9 bases. The V and J ends lost 0 bases and 6 bases, in that order; junction bases with no gene match: 2. Germline CDR1 and CDR2: SGHVS and FQNEAQ. This CDR3 is 15 amino acids long. The CDR3 DNA follows: TGTGCCAGCAGCTTAGCGCTAGCGGGGTCCGGGGAGCTGTTTTTT. Residues: CASSLALAGSGELFF. The full variable domain, in which reference TRBV7-8 and TRBJ2-2 provide the parts outside the CDR3, is GAGVSQSPRYKVAKRGQDVALRCDPISGHVSLFWYQQALGQGPEFLTYFQNEAQLDKSGLPSDRFFAERPEGSVSTLKIQRTQQEDSAVYLCASSLALAGSGELFFGEGSRLTVL.

The rearrangement links TRBV5-1 to TRBJ2-7, with TRBD2 matching 9 bases. Germline-derived CDR1 and CDR2 are SGHRS and YFSETQ. The CDR3 loop spans 17 amino acids. V lost 3 bases and J lost 4; bases outside the gene matches: 14. The CDR3, as DNA: TGCGCCAGCAGCTCGGGGACTAGCTCCCGGGGTAGGTACGAGCAGTACTTC. Its translation is CASSSGTSSRGRYEQYF.

V and J are TRBV4-3 and TRBJ2-1, with 15 bases aligning to TRBD2. This CDR3 has 19 residues. J gave up 8 bases and V 1 base, and 12 bases lay outside the gene matches. From germline, CDR1 is LGHNA and CDR2 YSLEER. The CDR3 reads CASSQAPGLAGGLEDEQFF. The CDR3 coding sequence is TGCGCCAGCAGCCAAGCCCCGGGACTAGCGGGAGGACTTGAGGATGAGCAGTTCTTC.

In this sample, this clone turned up a few times. The chain recombines TRBV5-4 with TRBJ1-1; no definite D call. Trimming shortened V by 0 bases and J by 1 base, and 4 bases separated the two germline ends. The CDR3 is made up of 13 amino acids. Germline V gene sequence: CDR1 SGHNT, CDR2 YYREEE (reference sequence). CDR3 amino acids: CASSLGRNTEAFF. In DNA form, the CDR3 reads TGTGCCAGCAGCTTGGGTAGGAACACTGAAGCTTTCTTT.

The gene calls are TRBV19 and TRBJ1-1; D gene ambiguous. From germline, CDR1 is LNHDA and CDR2 SQIVND (reference sequence). This CDR3 spans 13 amino acids. V was trimmed by 6 bases and J by 0 bases, leaving 8 bases between them. In nucleotides, the CDR3 is TGTGCCAGTAGCAATACGGTGAACACTGAAGCTTTCTTT. Its translation: CASSNTVNTEAFF.

The table lists this clone with a count of one. This chain uses TRBV2 with TRBJ2-2, with D perhaps matching TRBD1 (6 bases). Germline V gives CDR1 SNHLY, CDR2 FYNNEI. V was trimmed by 5 bases and J by 5 bases, leaving 15 bases between them. This CDR3 comprises 15 residues. The CDR3 is CASSFLQGVTGELFF. For the CDR3, the DNA is TGTGCCAGCAGTTTCCTACAGGGAGTTACCGGGGAGCTGTTTTTT.

The chain uses TRBV4-1 and TRBJ2-1; the D gene is possibly TRBD2 (5 bases). V lost 0 bases and J 5 bases, leaving 17 bases between the germline ends. Germline V gene sequence: CDR1 MGHRA, CDR2 YSYEKL. There are 17 residues in the CDR3. CDR3: CASSQEPGAIGNNEQFF. DNA for the CDR3: TGCGCCAGCAGCCAAGAACCCGGTGCTATCGGGAACAATGAGCAGTTCTTC.

This chain uses TRBV5-1 with TRBJ2-5; 9 nucleotides line up with TRBD2. V trimming: 2 bases; J trimming: 1 base; junction bases outside the gene matches: 6. The CDR3 runs 16 residues. The germline V gene encodes CDR1 SGHRS and CDR2 YFSETQ. The CDR3 DNA follows: TGCGCCAGCAGCTTTGGGGCGGGGGGGCGCCAAGAGACCCAGTACTTC. This codes for CASSFGAGGRQETQYF.